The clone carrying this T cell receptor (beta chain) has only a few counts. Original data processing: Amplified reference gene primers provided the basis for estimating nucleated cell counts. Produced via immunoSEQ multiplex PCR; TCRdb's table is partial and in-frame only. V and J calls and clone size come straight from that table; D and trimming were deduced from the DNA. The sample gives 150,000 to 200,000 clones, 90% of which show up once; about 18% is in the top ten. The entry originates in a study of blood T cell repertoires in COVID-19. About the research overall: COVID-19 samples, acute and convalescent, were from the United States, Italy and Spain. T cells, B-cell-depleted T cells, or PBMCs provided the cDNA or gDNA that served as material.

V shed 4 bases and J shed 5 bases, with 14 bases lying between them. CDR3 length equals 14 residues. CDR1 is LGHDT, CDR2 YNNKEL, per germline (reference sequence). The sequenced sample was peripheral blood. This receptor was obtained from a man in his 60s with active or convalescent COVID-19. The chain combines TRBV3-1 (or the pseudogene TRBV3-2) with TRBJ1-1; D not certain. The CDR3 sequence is CASSPLGLGTEAFF. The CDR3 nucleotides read TGTGCCAGCAGCCCACTAGGTTTAGGGACTGAAGCTTTCTTT.